The rows below give T cell receptor beta chains drawn from one sample of a study of T-cell reconstitution after alpha-beta-depleted transplantation in children. TCRdb called the PCR reads again in MiXCR, with one record for every CDR3 protein. The sample lists around 600,000 distinct CDR3 sequences, more than 20% occurring once. This sample comprised PBMCs, mostly from graft donor cells, obtained 360 days after TCRalphabeta/CD19-depleted stem cell transplant. These receptors were obtained from a boy in the first two years of life who had a stem cell transplant for acute myeloid leukemia, so the T cells may come from the graft donor. Both conserved end residues are part of each CDR3. A D gene is named only where the DNA matches it firmly. Clone size is stated in some rows and not others, as once, few, many or a class when expanded.

j_call: TRBJ1-1; d_call: TRBD1; cdr3_length: 13; v_call: TRBV9; clone_size: many; cdr3_aa: CASSTQGAAEAFF; cdr3_nt: TGTGCCAGCAGCACGCAGGGGGCGGCTGAAGCTTTCTTT
j_call: TRBJ1-1; d_call: .; cdr3_length: 13; v_call: TRBV20-1; clone_size: .; cdr3_aa: CSARGPFPFEAFF; cdr3_nt: TGCAGTGCTAGAGGGCCTTTTCCTTTTGAAGCTTTCTTT
j_call: TRBJ2-3; d_call: TRBD1; cdr3_length: 13; v_call: TRBV7-6; clone_size: .; cdr3_aa: CASRASTGGTQYF; cdr3_nt: TGTGCCAGCAGAGCTTCAACAGGGGGTACGCAGTATTTT
j_call: TRBJ2-7; d_call: .; cdr3_length: 11; v_call: TRBV29-1; clone_size: few; cdr3_aa: CSVGNVREQYF; cdr3_nt: TGCAGCGTTGGAAATGTGCGGGAGCAGTACTTC
j_call: TRBJ2-1; d_call: TRBD2; cdr3_length: 14; v_call: TRBV12-3/TRBV12-4; clone_size: few; cdr3_aa: CASSAGTSGGPQFF; cdr3_nt: TGTGCCAGCAGTGCCGGGACTAGCGGGGGACCGCAGTTCTTC
j_call: TRBJ1-6; d_call: .; cdr3_length: 15; v_call: TRBV20-1; clone_size: .; cdr3_aa: CSARLRGLRNSPLHF; cdr3_nt: TGCAGTGCTAGATTGCGGGGCTTGCGCAATTCACCCCTCCACTTT
j_call: TRBJ2-2; d_call: .; cdr3_length: 13; v_call: TRBV6-6; clone_size: .; cdr3_aa: CASSKLAPGELFF; cdr3_nt: TGTGCCAGCAGTAAACTAGCACCCGGGGAGCTGTTTTTT
j_call: TRBJ1-4; d_call: .; cdr3_length: 15; v_call: TRBV6-6; clone_size: many; cdr3_aa: CASSYSRSANEKLFF; cdr3_nt: TGTGCCAGCAGTTACTCGAGGTCGGCTAATGAAAAACTGTTTTTT
j_call: TRBJ1-4; d_call: TRBD1; cdr3_length: 14; v_call: TRBV20-1; clone_size: few; cdr3_aa: CSARPGTDYEKLFF; cdr3_nt: TGCAGTGCTCGCCCCGGGACAGATTATGAAAAACTGTTTTTT
j_call: TRBJ1-5; d_call: .; cdr3_length: 14; v_call: TRBV20-1; clone_size: many; cdr3_aa: CSAREAVSNQPQHF; cdr3_nt: TGCAGTGCTAGAGAAGCCGTTTCCAATCAGCCCCAGCATTTT
j_call: TRBJ2-2; d_call: .; cdr3_length: 14; v_call: TRBV20-1; clone_size: many; cdr3_aa: CSAMLASNTGELFF; cdr3_nt: TGCAGTGCTATGCTAGCGTCGAACACCGGGGAGCTGTTTTTT
j_call: TRBJ2-3; d_call: TRBD2; cdr3_length: 14; v_call: TRBV20-1; clone_size: .; cdr3_aa: CSARGAGVTDTQYF; cdr3_nt: TGCAGTGCTAGAGGGGCGGGGGTAACAGATACGCAGTATTTT
j_call: TRBJ2-1; d_call: .; cdr3_length: 11; v_call: TRBV25-1; clone_size: few; cdr3_aa: CASSVGQPLFF; cdr3_nt: TGTGCCAGCAGTGTCGGACAGCCCCTGTTCTTC
j_call: TRBJ2-5; d_call: TRBD2; cdr3_length: 16; v_call: TRBV10-3; clone_size: few; cdr3_aa: CAISDSRSGGVETQYF; cdr3_nt: TGTGCCATCAGTGATTCTCGTTCGGGGGGAGTAGAGACCCAGTACTTC
j_call: TRBJ2-1; d_call: TRBD2; cdr3_length: 13; v_call: TRBV29-1; clone_size: many; cdr3_aa: CSGGTSGMGEQFF; cdr3_nt: TGCAGCGGTGGGACTAGCGGAATGGGGGAGCAGTTCTTC
j_call: TRBJ1-1; d_call: .; cdr3_length: 15; v_call: TRBV29-1; clone_size: .; cdr3_aa: CSVVAVSGARSEAFF; cdr3_nt: TGCAGCGTTGTTGCAGTGTCAGGGGCTAGAAGTGAAGCTTTCTTT
j_call: TRBJ1-5; d_call: TRBD1; cdr3_length: 16; v_call: TRBV20-1; clone_size: .; cdr3_aa: CSALPSNTGVYQPQHF; cdr3_nt: TGCAGTGCCCTACCGTCTAACACAGGGGTTTATCAGCCCCAGCATTTT
j_call: TRBJ2-2; d_call: .; cdr3_length: 15; v_call: TRBV12-3/TRBV12-4; clone_size: many; cdr3_aa: CASSPGTLNTGELFF; cdr3_nt: TGTGCCAGCAGTCCCGGGACTCTAAACACCGGGGAGCTGTTTTTT
j_call: TRBJ2-2; d_call: .; cdr3_length: 13; v_call: TRBV27; clone_size: few; cdr3_aa: CASSLTYTGELFF; cdr3_nt: TGTGCCAGCAGTTTGACGTACACCGGGGAGCTGTTTTTT
j_call: TRBJ2-2; d_call: .; cdr3_length: 13; v_call: TRBV12-3/TRBV12-4; clone_size: many; cdr3_aa: CASSQTTVGELFF; cdr3_nt: TGTGCCAGCAGCCAAACCACCGTCGGGGAGCTGTTTTTT
j_call: TRBJ1-1; d_call: TRBD1; cdr3_length: 15; v_call: TRBV27; clone_size: many; cdr3_aa: CASSSGTGMNTEAFF; cdr3_nt: TGTGCCAGCAGTTCTGGGACAGGGATGAACACTGAAGCTTTCTTT
j_call: TRBJ2-1; d_call: TRBD1; cdr3_length: 15; v_call: TRBV12-3/TRBV12-4; clone_size: .; cdr3_aa: CASSLGQGAFNEQFF; cdr3_nt: TGTGCCAGCAGTTTAGGACAGGGGGCGTTCAATGAGCAGTTCTTC
j_call: TRBJ1-1; d_call: .; cdr3_length: 12; v_call: TRBV18; clone_size: many; cdr3_aa: CASSPAREEAFF; cdr3_nt: TGTGCCAGCTCACCAGCCAGGGAAGAAGCTTTCTTT
j_call: TRBJ1-2; d_call: TRBD1; cdr3_length: 15; v_call: TRBV11-1; clone_size: .; cdr3_aa: CASSPFRDRGDGYTF; cdr3_nt: TGTGCCAGCAGCCCCTTCCGGGACAGGGGGGATGGCTACACCTTC
j_call: TRBJ1-6; d_call: .; cdr3_length: 15; v_call: TRBV5-1; clone_size: .; cdr3_aa: CASSFGPHGHSPLHF; cdr3_nt: TGCGCCAGCAGCTTTGGACCCCACGGACATTCACCCCTCCACTTT
j_call: TRBJ2-2; d_call: .; cdr3_length: 13; v_call: TRBV10-3; clone_size: few; cdr3_aa: CAIKQAYTGELFF; cdr3_nt: TGTGCCATCAAACAGGCCTACACCGGGGAGCTGTTTTTT
j_call: TRBJ2-1; d_call: .; cdr3_length: 13; v_call: TRBV20-1; clone_size: .; cdr3_aa: CSARRGGYNEQFF; cdr3_nt: TGCAGTGCTAGACGGGGCGGCTACAATGAGCAGTTCTTC
j_call: TRBJ2-7; d_call: .; cdr3_length: 14; v_call: TRBV12-3/TRBV12-4; clone_size: few; cdr3_aa: CASSLGGTDYEQYF; cdr3_nt: TGTGCCAGCAGTTTAGGCGGAACAGACTACGAGCAGTACTTC
j_call: TRBJ2-5; d_call: .; cdr3_length: 14; v_call: TRBV25-1; clone_size: many; cdr3_aa: CASSDVKGGETQYF; cdr3_nt: TGTGCCAGCAGTGACGTGAAGGGCGGGGAGACCCAGTACTTC
j_call: TRBJ2-5; d_call: .; cdr3_length: 15; v_call: TRBV29-1; clone_size: few; cdr3_aa: CSVEDRRGARETQYF; cdr3_nt: TGCAGCGTTGAAGATCGACGGGGGGCCCGAGAGACCCAGTACTTC
j_call: TRBJ2-1; d_call: .; cdr3_length: 16; v_call: TRBV28; clone_size: .; cdr3_aa: CASSSRWGGWYNEQFF; cdr3_nt: TGTGCCAGCAGTTCACGATGGGGGGGCTGGTACAATGAGCAGTTCTTC
j_call: TRBJ2-3; d_call: .; cdr3_length: 17; v_call: TRBV10-3; clone_size: .; cdr3_aa: CAIGWGKKQSTWDTQYF; cdr3_nt: TGTGCCATCGGTTGGGGGAAAAAGCAAAGCACATGGGATACGCAGTATTTT
j_call: TRBJ2-1; d_call: TRBD2; cdr3_length: 15; v_call: TRBV12-3/TRBV12-4; clone_size: few; cdr3_aa: CASSPRERGGGEQFF; cdr3_nt: TGTGCCAGCAGTCCGCGGGAGCGGGGGGGAGGTGAGCAGTTCTTC
j_call: TRBJ1-2; d_call: .; cdr3_length: 15; v_call: TRBV4-3; clone_size: .; cdr3_aa: CASSQDFRQSYGYTF; cdr3_nt: TGCGCCAGCAGCCAAGATTTTCGGCAGTCCTATGGCTACACCTTC
j_call: TRBJ2-1; d_call: TRBD2; cdr3_length: 15; v_call: TRBV12-3/TRBV12-4; clone_size: .; cdr3_aa: CASRRTSGGTNEQFF; cdr3_nt: TGTGCCAGCAGGCGTACTAGCGGGGGGACGAATGAGCAGTTCTTC
j_call: TRBJ2-1; d_call: .; cdr3_length: 13; v_call: TRBV5-1; clone_size: .; cdr3_aa: CASSLLPVDEQFF; cdr3_nt: TGCGCCAGCAGCTTACTCCCGGTAGATGAGCAGTTCTTC
j_call: TRBJ2-3; d_call: .; cdr3_length: 13; v_call: TRBV29-1; clone_size: few; cdr3_aa: CSAGRQHTDTQYF; cdr3_nt: TGCAGCGCCGGACGTCAGCACACAGATACGCAGTATTTT
j_call: TRBJ1-3; d_call: .; cdr3_length: 15; v_call: TRBV20-1; clone_size: few; cdr3_aa: CSASRGLTSGNTIYF; cdr3_nt: TGCAGTGCTAGTCGCGGACTGACCTCTGGAAACACCATATATTTT
j_call: TRBJ1-4; d_call: .; cdr3_length: 15; v_call: TRBV12-3/TRBV12-4; clone_size: .; cdr3_aa: CASSLRGRGGEKLFF; cdr3_nt: TGTGCCAGCAGTTTACGAGGCAGGGGTGGAGAAAAACTGTTTTTT
j_call: TRBJ2-1; d_call: .; cdr3_length: 15; v_call: TRBV29-1; clone_size: many; cdr3_aa: CSVEDPGRDYNEQFF; cdr3_nt: TGCAGCGTTGAAGATCCAGGCAGGGACTACAATGAGCAGTTCTTC
j_call: TRBJ2-1; d_call: .; cdr3_length: 15; v_call: TRBV7-2; clone_size: .; cdr3_aa: CASSIGYVGGNEQFF; cdr3_nt: TGTGCCAGCAGTATAGGGTACGTCGGGGGCAATGAGCAGTTCTTC
j_call: TRBJ1-6; d_call: .; cdr3_length: 16; v_call: TRBV6-5; clone_size: .; cdr3_aa: CASVGQPSSYNSPLHF; cdr3_nt: TGTGCCAGCGTTGGTCAGCCGTCCTCCTATAATTCACCCCTCCACTTT
j_call: TRBJ2-7; d_call: TRBD2; cdr3_length: 14; v_call: TRBV6-2/TRBV6-3; clone_size: .; cdr3_aa: CASSRLAGVYEQYF; cdr3_nt: TGTGCCAGCAGTCGACTAGCGGGGGTATACGAGCAGTACTTC
j_call: TRBJ2-2; d_call: .; cdr3_length: 14; v_call: TRBV20-1; clone_size: many; cdr3_aa: CSARWLGNTGELFF; cdr3_nt: TGCAGTGCTAGATGGTTGGGAAACACCGGGGAGCTGTTTTTT
j_call: TRBJ2-3; d_call: .; cdr3_length: 13; v_call: TRBV28; clone_size: .; cdr3_aa: CAIYRDRTDTQYF; cdr3_nt: TGTGCCATCTACAGGGACCGCACAGATACGCAGTATTTT
j_call: TRBJ2-5; d_call: TRBD1; cdr3_length: 17; v_call: TRBV28; clone_size: .; cdr3_aa: CASSVPGQRTFQETQYF; cdr3_nt: TGTGCCAGCTCAGTACCGGGACAGCGCACCTTCCAAGAGACCCAGTACTTC